This T cell receptor beta chain was recorded in a study of blood T cell repertoires in COVID-19. On the study more broadly: Samples came from the United States, Italy and Spain, spanning acute and convalescent COVID-19. Nucleic acid was either cDNA or gDNA, and it came from T cells, B-cell-depleted T cells, or PBMCs.

The V gene lost 6 bases and the J gene lost 0 bases, with 10 bases spanning the gap. CDR3 length: 13 residues. Germline CDR1 and CDR2: SGHNT and YYREEE (reference sequence). Per the original data handling: Counts of nucleated cells, estimated from reference gene primer amplification, were obtained. Clones were read by immunoSEQ multiplex PCR, and TCRdb kept only the in-frame ones, dropping some. V, J and clone size derive from that table, while D and trimming were established from the DNA sequence. This table holds 55,000 to 90,000 clones, 86% found once. The sample taken for sequencing was peripheral blood. The sequence was obtained from a man between 65 and 80 years old with active COVID-19. This chain joins TRBV5-4 and TRBJ2-7, with D unresolved. The CDR3 region is CASTESSSYEQYF. CDR3 in DNA: TGTGCCAGCACCGAGTCCTCCTCCTACGAGCAGTACTTC.